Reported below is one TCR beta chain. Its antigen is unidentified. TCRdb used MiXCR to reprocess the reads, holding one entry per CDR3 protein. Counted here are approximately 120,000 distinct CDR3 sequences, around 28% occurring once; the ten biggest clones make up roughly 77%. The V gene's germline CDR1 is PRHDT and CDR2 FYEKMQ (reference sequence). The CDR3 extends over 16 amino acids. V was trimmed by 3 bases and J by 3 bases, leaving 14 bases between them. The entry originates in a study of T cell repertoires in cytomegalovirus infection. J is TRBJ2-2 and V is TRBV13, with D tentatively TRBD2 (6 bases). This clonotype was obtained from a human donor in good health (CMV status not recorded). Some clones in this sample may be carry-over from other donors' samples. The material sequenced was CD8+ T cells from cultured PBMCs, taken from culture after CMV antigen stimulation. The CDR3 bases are TGTGCCAGCAGCTTTGCGACTAGAGTTGACACCGGGGAGCTGTTTTTT. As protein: CASSFATRVDTGELFF.